Below are 13 T cell receptor beta chains sequenced from a single sample in a study of CD8+ T cells in alopecia areata. This sample's treatment: oral pan-JAK inhibitor, 5-10 mg twice daily. Isolated RNA was reverse transcribed into cDNA used as the sequencing template. TCRdb keeps only in-frame clones here, not all; method: immunoSEQ multiplex PCR. The sample comprises 150,000 or so clones, approximately 86% of which are singletons, and 13% rests with the top ten. The sample was CD8+ T cells sorted from blood, taken at week 4, from a patient treated with tofacitinib. These receptors came from a human donor with alopecia areata.

This rearrangement joins TRBV29-1 to TRBJ2-3, with D uncertain. Germline CDR1 SQVTM, CDR2 ANQGSEA. The CDR3 consists of 15 residues. V gave up 4 bases and J gave up 4 bases, with 18 bases separating them. Here the CDR3 reads CSVADQWKTPDTQYF. The CDR3 nucleotides are TGCAGCGTTGCCGACCAGTGGAAGACTCCAGATACGCAGTATTTT.

The V gene is TRBV7-6, the J gene TRBJ2-7, with 9 bases aligning to TRBD2. Germline CDR1 reads SGHVS; CDR2 reads FNYEAQ. The CDR3 length is 15 residues. V trimming: 5 bases; J trimming: 0 bases; junction bases outside the gene matches: 5. The CDR3 DNA is TGTGCCAGCAGCCCACTGACTAGCGGCTCCTACGAGCAGTACTTC. Protein: CASSPLTSGSYEQYF.

This clone was observed a single time. The chain couples TRBV14 to TRBJ2-3; D possibly corresponds to TRBD2 (5 bases). This CDR3 is built from 15 residues. Trimming shortened V by 6 bases and J by 4 bases, and 17 bases separated the two germline ends. CDR1 is SGHDN and CDR2 is FVKESK in the germline V gene. This CDR3 is CASSEGRDSADTQYF. The CDR3 DNA is TGTGCCAGCAGTGAAGGACGGGATAGCGCAGATACGCAGTATTTT.

V usage is TRBV27 and J usage is TRBJ1-4; 12 positions match TRBD1. Per the germline V gene, CDR1 is MNHEY and CDR2 is SMNVEV (reference sequence). The V gene end was trimmed by 6 bases and the J gene end by 10 bases; junction bases not matched to a gene: 6. CDR3 length: 14 residues. Written as DNA, the CDR3 is TGTGCCAGCAGCCCGGGACAGGGGGCAGGAAAACTGTTTTTT. Its translation: CASSPGQGAGKLFF.

The chain combines TRBV7-9 with TRBJ2-1; TRBD2 matches at 7 bases. The length of the CDR3 is 15 residues. The ends lost 5 bases at V and 5 bases at J; junction bases unmatched: 9. Germline CDR1 SEHNR, CDR2 FQNEAQ (reference sequence). CDR3: CASSPPTSADNEQFF. The CDR3 nucleotides read TGTGCCAGCAGCCCCCCCACTAGCGCAGACAATGAGCAGTTCTTC.

The V and J genes are TRBV29-1 and TRBJ2-1, with D possibly being TRBD1 or TRBD2 (5 bases each). Trimming took off 7 bases at V and 5 bases at J, with 15 bases between the two ends. Germline CDR1 SQVTM, CDR2 ANQGSEA. The CDR3 extends over 13 amino acids. CDR3 nucleotides: TGCAGCGGTGAGATAGTGGGGGACAATGAGCAGTTCTTC. This encodes CSGEIVGDNEQFF.

The chain combines TRBV30 with TRBJ2-7; TRBD1 agrees at 7 bases. The germline V gene encodes CDR1 GTSNPN and CDR2 SVGIG (reference sequence). V shed 0 bases and J 0 bases; nucleotides not matched to a gene: 8. CDR3 length: 16 amino acids. The CDR3 is CAWSVPEGAPSYEQYF. The CDR3 DNA follows: TGTGCCTGGAGTGTACCCGAGGGGGCCCCCTCCTACGAGCAGTACTTC. Combining the CDR3 with reference TRBV30 and TRBJ2-7 gives the whole variable domain SQTIHQWPATLVQPVGSPLSLECTVEGTSNPNLYWYRQAAGRGLQLLFYSVGIGQISSEVPQNLSASRPQDRQFILSSKKLLLSDSGFYLCAWSVPEGAPSYEQYFGPGTRLTVT.

The gene calls are TRBV29-1 and TRBJ2-7; D assignment may be TRBD1 or TRBD2 (5 bases each). Germline CDR1 and CDR2: SQVTM and ANQGSEA. Trimming took off 3 bases at V and 0 bases at J, with 12 bases between the two ends. The CDR3 spans 14 residues. The CDR3 DNA reads TGCAGCGTTGACTCCGGGGCAGACTCCTACGAGCAGTACTTC. Amino acid sequence: CSVDSGADSYEQYF.

The genes are TRBV7-8 and TRBJ2-3; TRBD2 might be the D (7 bases). V dropped 5 bases and J dropped 0 bases, with 12 bases sitting between them. The CDR3 loop spans 15 amino acids. Germline V gene sequence: CDR1 SGHVS, CDR2 FQNEAQ. The CDR3 DNA follows: TGTGCCAGCAGCCCCTGGGGGGGCAGCACAGATACGCAGTATTTT. Protein product: CASSPWGGSTDTQYF.

V and J are TRBV4-1 and TRBJ2-7, with D unclear. Germline V CDR1 and CDR2: MGHRA, YSYEKL. This CDR3 region has 18 residues. V was shortened by 0 bases and J by 4 bases, with 22 bases between the two germline ends. The CDR3 spells CASSQDLALVTEAYEQYF. CDR3 sequence (DNA): TGCGCCAGCAGCCAAGATTTGGCTTTAGTTACAGAAGCATACGAGCAGTACTTC.

The chain links TRBV29-1 to TRBJ1-2; D may be TRBD1 (5 bases). This CDR3 has 14 residues. Germline assignment: CDR1 SQVTM and CDR2 ANQGSEA. Trimming shortened V by 4 bases and J by 7 bases, and 19 bases separated the two germline ends. The CDR3 reads CSVGGDALMAGYTF. As DNA, the CDR3 is TGCAGCGTTGGGGGGGACGCCCTAATGGCTGGCTACACCTTC.

V and J are TRBV7-8 and TRBJ2-6; a weak D match, TRBD1 (6 bases). CDR1 and CDR2 from the germline V gene are SGHVS and FQNEAQ. V lost 5 bases, J lost 1 base, and 9 bases lay in between. This CDR3 comprises 15 residues. In DNA form, the CDR3 reads TGTGCCAGCAGCCCCGGGACATCTGGGGCCAACGTCCTGACTTTC. It specifies CASSPGTSGANVLTF.

This clone has a single count. The chain recombines TRBV27 with TRBJ2-7; D tentatively reads TRBD1 or TRBD2 (6 bases each). CDR1 is MNHEY, CDR2 SMNVEV, per germline (reference sequence). The CDR3 has 15 residues. Trimming removed 2 bases from V and 0 bases from J, with 11 bases in between. The CDR3 reads CASSLRGPSSYEQYF. DNA of the CDR3: TGTGCCAGCAGTTTACGGGGGCCATCCTCCTACGAGCAGTACTTC.